These 30 T cell receptor beta chains came from one sample sequenced in a study of blood T cell repertoires in COVID-19. The protocol was immunoSEQ multiplex PCR, while the TCRdb copy is restricted to in-frame clones and leaves out a portion. The sample contains about 310,000 clones, around 90% of which appear only once. Source material: PBMCs or T cells enriched from blood (not recorded which). These receptors came from a woman between 18 and 29 years old who had recovered from COVID-19.

The chain carries TRBV6-6 and TRBJ2-7; D is unresolved. CDR3 size: 14 residues. V was clipped by 5 bases and J by 2 bases, with 13 bases between them. In germline, CDR1 is MNHNY, CDR2 SVGAGI (reference sequence). For the CDR3, the DNA is TGTGCCAGCAGTCAACCGGGTCATACCTACGAGCAGTACTTC. Its translation is CASSQPGHTYEQYF.

This clone was found a few times. V and J are TRBV7-9 and TRBJ2-7, with no clear D. The V gene's germline CDR1 is SEHNR and CDR2 FQNEAQ (reference sequence). The V gene lost 3 bases and the J gene lost 6 bases, with 6 bases spanning the gap. This CDR3 has 11 residues. The CDR3 reads CASSFFGEQYF. CDR3 bases: TGTGCCAGCAGCTTTTTCGGCGAGCAGTACTTC.

The chain joins TRBV5-4 to TRBJ2-5; no clear D gene. This CDR3 has 13 residues. The V gene's germline CDR1 is SGHNT and CDR2 YYREEE (reference sequence). The germline V and J ends were trimmed by 1 base and 5 bases, with 9 bases remaining between them. CDR3 residues: CASSLLGAETQYF. CDR3 DNA sequence: TGTGCCAGCAGCTTGTTAGGAGCGGAGACCCAGTACTTC.

This chain uses TRBV12-3 or TRBV12-4 with TRBJ1-5; D is undetermined. With 5 bases removed from V and 0 bases from J, the gap between germline ends came to 5 bases. This CDR3 region has 13 residues. For the CDR3, the DNA is TGTGCCAGCAGTCTTTATAGCAATCAGCCCCAGCATTTT. Amino acids: CASSLYSNQPQHF.

This clone was seen once. The J gene is TRBJ1-1, the V gene TRBV19, with 8 bases that match TRBD1. Looked up from germline, CDR1 is LNHDA and CDR2 is SQIVND (reference sequence). V lost 3 bases, J lost 4 bases, and 4 bases stayed unmatched. This CDR3 region has 14 residues. The CDR3 spells CASSIRGPGTEAFF. In DNA, the CDR3 is TGTGCCAGTAGTATCAGGGGGCCGGGCACTGAAGCTTTCTTT.

The CDR3 bases are TGTGCCAGCAGCCAAGAGGGAGACAGGGTGGGAGGCTACACCTTC. Amino acid sequence: CASSQEGDRVGGYTF. The genes are TRBV3-1 (or the pseudogene TRBV3-2) and TRBJ1-2, with 7 nucleotides matching TRBD1. CDR1 is LGHDT and CDR2 is YNNKEL in the germline V gene (reference sequence). The CDR3 is 15 amino acids. Germline trimming cut 0 bases from V and 8 bases from J; bases unmatched to any gene: 9.

V and J are TRBV7-7 and TRBJ2-1, with D perhaps matching TRBD2 (5 bases). Per the germline V gene, CDR1 is SSHAT and CDR2 is FNYEAQ (reference sequence). The V gene lost 5 bases and the J gene lost 2 bases, with 13 bases spanning the gap. The CDR3 loop spans 15 amino acids. As DNA, the CDR3 is TGTGCCAGCAGCCCCCCCGGGAATCCCTACAATGAGCAGTTCTTC. Translated: CASSPPGNPYNEQFF.

This clone was counted a few times. The CDR3 DNA follows: TGTGCCAGTAGTGGGCAGGGGAAACAGCCCCAGCATTTT. Translated, it gives CASSGQGKQPQHF. This chain links TRBV19 with TRBJ1-5; weak D call: TRBD1 (6 bases). From germline, CDR1 is LNHDA and CDR2 SQIVND (reference sequence). The V gene lost 5 bases and the J gene lost 7 bases, with 12 bases spanning the gap. The CDR3 length is 13 residues.

The V call is TRBV18, the J call TRBJ1-6, with a weak D call TRBD1 (6 bases). The CDR3 has 15 amino acids. Trimming stripped 3 bases from V and 10 bases from J, with 16 bases between. CDR1 and CDR2 (germline): KGHSH, LQKENI. CDR3 in DNA: TGTGCCAGCTCACCGAAGACAGGTCCAGGATCACCCCTCCACTTT. This gives the protein CASSPKTGPGSPLHF.

The chain has TRBV14 and TRBJ2-3, with D possibly matching TRBD1 (6 bases). The V end was cut by 1 base, the J end by 2 bases, with 19 bases between. The length of the CDR3 is 18 residues. Per the germline V gene, CDR1 is SGHDN and CDR2 is FVKESK. The CDR3 nucleotides are TGTGCCAGCAGCCAAGTCGATTGGTCGGGACAACCCACAGATACGCAGTATTTT. As protein: CASSQVDWSGQPTDTQYF. Full variable domain (rest looked up from reference TRBV14 and TRBJ2-3): EAGVTQFPSHSVIEKGQTVTLRCDPISGHDNLYWYRRVMGKEIKFLLHFVKESKQDESGMPNNRFLAERTGGTYSTLKVQPAELEDSGVYFCASSQVDWSGQPTDTQYFGPGTRLTVL.

The rearrangement joins TRBV9 to TRBJ1-1; D is perhaps TRBD1 (5 bases). With 0 bases removed from V and 3 bases from J, the gap between germline ends came to 9 bases. The CDR3 is 14 amino acids. Germline V CDR1 and CDR2: SGDLS, YYNGEE. CDR3: CASSVDSGYTEAFF. The CDR3 DNA reads as TGTGCCAGCAGCGTAGATTCAGGGTACACTGAAGCTTTCTTT. Full variable domain (missing parts from reference TRBV9 and TRBJ1-1): DSGVTQTPKHLITATGQRVTLRCSPRSGDLSVYWYQQSLDQGLQFLIQYYNGEERAKGNILERFSAQQFPDLHSELNLSSLELGDSALYFCASSVDSGYTEAFFGQGTRLTVV.

This chain links TRBV6-5 with TRBJ1-1; D may be TRBD1 (5 bases). Germline values: CDR1 MNHEY, CDR2 SVGAGI. This CDR3 is 12 amino acids long. V was trimmed by 10 bases and J by 2 bases, leaving 11 bases between them. CDR3 sequence (DNA): TGTGCCATAAGGGGTAGAAACACTGAAGCTTTCTTT. The encoded protein is CAIRGRNTEAFF.

This clone appeared a few times. V and J are TRBV7-2 and TRBJ1-5, with D hard to call. This CDR3 comprises 15 residues. Germline values: CDR1 SGHTA, CDR2 FQGNSA. V was trimmed by 1 base and J by 6 bases, leaving 13 bases between them. The CDR3 DNA is TGTGCCAGCAGCTTAGTCGGTGGTACGGGTCAGCCCCAGCATTTT. Protein: CASSLVGGTGQPQHF.

The rearrangement uses TRBV5-6 and TRBJ1-6; D gene ambiguous. This CDR3 contains 14 residues. Trimming removed 2 bases from V and 7 bases from J, with 10 bases in between. Germline-derived CDR1 and CDR2 are SGHDT and YYEEEE. In DNA form, the CDR3 reads TGTGCCAGCAGCTTAGGACTTAGGAATTCACCCCTCCACTTT. Its protein product is CASSLGLRNSPLHF. Together with reference TRBV5-6 and TRBJ1-6, the CDR3 gives the full variable domain: DAGVTQSPTHLIKTRGQQVTLRCSPKSGHDTVSWYQQALGQGPQFIFQYYEEEERQRGNFPDRFSGHQFPNYSSELNVNALLLGDSALYLCASSLGLRNSPLHFGNGTRLTVT.

This chain uses TRBV3-1 (or the pseudogene TRBV3-2) with TRBJ1-2; possible D gene TRBD1, 6 bases. The CDR3 is 14 amino acids. V lost 5 bases and J lost 8, with 18 bases in between. The germline CDR1 and CDR2 sequences are LGHDT and YNNKEL (reference sequence). The CDR3 DNA follows: TGTGCCAGCAGCTCACAGGGTTGGGCTCACGGCTACACCTTC. Translated: CASSSQGWAHGYTF.

Of note for this clone: The same CDR3 arises from other DNA sequences in this sample as well. This chain joins TRBV2 and TRBJ2-5; TRBD1 agrees at 9 bases. Germline assignment: CDR1 SNHLY and CDR2 FYNNEI. The CDR3 covers 13 residues. Unmatched junction bases numbered 3, after V lost 6 bases and J lost 4 bases. The CDR3 sequence is CASRSTGGETQYF. The CDR3 coding sequence is TGTGCCAGCAGATCGACAGGGGGAGAGACCCAGTACTTC.

This chain connects TRBV7-2 to TRBJ1-3, with TRBD1 matching 8 bases. The CDR3 sequence is 16 residues long. The trim removed 7 bases at V and 0 bases at J, leaving 8 bases unmatched. Germline assignment: CDR1 SGHTA and CDR2 FQGNSA. The DNA of the CDR3 is TGTGCCAGCACCGTGGACAGGGTGAGCTCTGGAAACACCATATATTTT. It specifies CASTVDRVSSGNTIYF. Full variable domain (outside the CDR3, taken from reference TRBV7-2 and TRBJ1-3): GAGVSQSPSNKVTEKGKDVELRCDPISGHTALYWYRQSLGQGLEFLIYFQGNSAPDKSGLPSDRFSAERTGGSVSTLTIQRTQQEDSAVYLCASTVDRVSSGNTIYFGEGSWLTVV.

This rearrangement joins TRBV10-3 to TRBJ1-4; D remains unclear. V shed 7 bases and J shed 3 bases, with 9 bases lying between them. CDR3 size: 13 residues. The V gene's germline CDR1 is ENHRY and CDR2 SYGVKD. CDR3 coding DNA: TGTGCCATCAAACGGGGAGCTAATGAAAAACTGTTTTTT. It translates to CAIKRGANEKLFF.

The rearrangement joins TRBV6-5 to TRBJ1-3; unclear D gene. V was pared by 3 bases and J by 0 bases, with 9 bases between. Germline V gene data show CDR1 as MNHEY and CDR2 as SVGAGI. The CDR3 is 15 residues long. DNA of the CDR3: TGTGCCAGCAGTTATTTGGCCAACTCTGGAAACACCATATATTTT. Amino acid sequence: CASSYLANSGNTIYF.

The CDR3 spells CASSKGTGMNTEAFF. CDR3 sequence (DNA): TGTGCCAGCAGCAAGGGAACAGGGATGAACACTGAAGCTTTCTTT. The chain links TRBV21-1 to TRBJ1-1; the table's TRBD1 call for D was not verified on the DNA. TRBV21-1 is assigned pseudogene status. The CDR3 consists of 15 residues.

This chain connects TRBV7-6 to TRBJ1-1; D is uncertain. V lost 6 bases to trimming and J lost 1 base, with 9 bases between them. The CDR3 extends over 13 amino acids. The germline CDR1 and CDR2 sequences are SGHVS and FNYEAQ. The CDR3 here is CASRSDKNTEAFF. The CDR3 bases are TGTGCCAGCAGATCAGACAAGAACACTGAAGCTTTCTTT.

The chain joins TRBV5-1 to TRBJ1-5; 9 nucleotides align to TRBD1. This CDR3 spans 16 amino acids. V trimming: 0 bases; J trimming: 3 bases; junction bases outside the gene matches: 4. The germline V gene has CDR1 SGHRS and CDR2 YFSETQ. In DNA, the CDR3 is TGCGCCAGCAGCTTGGGGACAGGGGCGTTCAATCAGCCCCAGCATTTT. Residues: CASSLGTGAFNQPQHF.

V and J are TRBV19 and TRBJ1-2, with unresolved D. Trimming cost V 7 bases and J 5 bases, with 20 bases left between them. Germline CDR1 and CDR2: LNHDA and SQIVND (reference sequence). The CDR3 runs to 15 residues. The DNA for the CDR3 is TGTGCCAGTACCCCTCTTGAGGGAGGGCGATATGGCTACACCTTC. Amino acids: CASTPLEGGRYGYTF.

In its sample, this clone was seen once. The V gene is TRBV14, the J gene TRBJ1-1, with D maybe TRBD1 (5 bases). CDR1 and CDR2 from the germline V gene are SGHDN and FVKESK. V dropped 2 bases and J dropped 8 bases, with 12 bases sitting between them. CDR3 length: 13 residues. The CDR3 sequence: CASSQIGVEEAFF. The DNA for the CDR3 is TGTGCCAGCAGCCAAATAGGGGTGGAGGAAGCTTTCTTT. The full variable domain, its missing parts supplied by reference TRBV14 and TRBJ1-1, is EAGVTQFPSHSVIEKGQTVTLRCDPISGHDNLYWYRRVMGKEIKFLLHFVKESKQDESGMPNNRFLAERTGGTYSTLKVQPAELEDSGVYFCASSQIGVEEAFFGQGTRLTVV.

In its sample, this clone was seen a few times. The chain has TRBV2 and TRBJ2-7, with 8 bases that match TRBD1. V lost 4 bases, J lost 6 bases, and 11 bases stayed unmatched. Germline CDR1 is SNHLY and CDR2 is FYNNEI. This CDR3 contains 15 residues. For the CDR3, the DNA is TGTGCCAGCAGTGGGGGGAGGACAGGGTTCGGCGAGCAGTACTTC. The encoded protein is CASSGGRTGFGEQYF.

Worth noting for this clone: A junction end diverges from the germline sequence, so it may reflect a read error. J is TRBJ1-2 and V is TRBV19, with D possibly matching TRBD1 (5 bases). This CDR3 has 16 residues. The germline CDR1 and CDR2 sequences are LNHDA and SQIVND (reference sequence). CDR3 coding DNA: TGTGCCAGTAGTATAAAGTTCCGCGGATGGGGCTATCGCTACACCTTC. Translating gives CASSIKFRGWGYRYTF.

This chain joins TRBV11-3 and TRBJ2-2; weak D call: TRBD1 (5 bases). V was pared by 5 bases and J by 2 bases, with 15 bases between. The CDR3 covers 16 residues. Germline V gives CDR1 SGHNT, CDR2 YENEEA. The CDR3 loop reads CASSAIIGANTGELFF. The CDR3 DNA follows: TGTGCCAGCAGCGCCATTATAGGGGCCAACACCGGGGAGCTGTTTTTT.

CDR3 in amino acids: CASSKADRDILTYEQYF. CDR3 nucleotides: TGTGCCAGCAGCAAAGCGGACCGGGACATCCTTACCTACGAGCAGTACTTC. The genes are TRBV21-1 and TRBJ2-7; the table's TRBD1 call for D was not verified on the DNA. TRBV21-1 corresponds to a pseudogene. The CDR3 spans 17 residues.

This clone was seen a few times. V and J are TRBV18 and TRBJ1-4; D not resolved. This CDR3 region has 17 residues. V gave up 2 bases and J gave up 5 bases, with 18 bases separating them. Germline CDR1 KGHSH, CDR2 LQKENI. The CDR3 DNA follows: TGTGCCAGCTCACCATCGTCCAGGTTCCTTTCCAATGAAAAACTGTTTTTT. It is translated as CASSPSSRFLSNEKLFF. The variable domain in full, completed from reference TRBV18 and TRBJ1-4, reads NAGVMQNPRHLVRRRGQEARLRCSPMKGHSHVYWYRQLPEEGLKFMVYLQKENIIDESGMPKERFSAEFPKEGPSILRIQQVVRGDSAAYFCASSPSSRFLSNEKLFFGSGTQLSVL.

The chain links TRBV4-1 to TRBJ2-3, with 7 bases matching TRBD1. This CDR3 comprises 15 residues. Looked up from germline, CDR1 is MGHRA and CDR2 is YSYEKL. J was trimmed by 2 bases and V by 4 bases; bases with no gene match: 6. DNA for the CDR3: TGCGCCAGCAGCCCTGGACAGGTCGACACAGATACGCAGTATTTT. Translated: CASSPGQVDTDTQYF.